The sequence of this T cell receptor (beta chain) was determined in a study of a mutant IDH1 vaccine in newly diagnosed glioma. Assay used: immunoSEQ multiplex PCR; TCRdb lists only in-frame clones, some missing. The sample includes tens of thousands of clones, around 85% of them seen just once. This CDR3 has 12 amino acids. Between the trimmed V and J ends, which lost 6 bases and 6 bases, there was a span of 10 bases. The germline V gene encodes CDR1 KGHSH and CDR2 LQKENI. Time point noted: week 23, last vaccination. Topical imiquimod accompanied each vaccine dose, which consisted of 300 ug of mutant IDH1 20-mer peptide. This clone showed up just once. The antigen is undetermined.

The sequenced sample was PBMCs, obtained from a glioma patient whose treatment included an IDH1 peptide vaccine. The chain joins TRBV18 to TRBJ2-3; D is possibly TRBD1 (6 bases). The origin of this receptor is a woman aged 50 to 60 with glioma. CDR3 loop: CASSLGADTQYF. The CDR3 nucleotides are TGTGCCAGCTCCCTGGGGGCTGATACGCAGTATTTT. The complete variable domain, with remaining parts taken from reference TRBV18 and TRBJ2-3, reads NAGVMQNPRHLVRRRGQEARLRCSPMKGHSHVYWYRQLPEEGLKFMVYLQKENIIDESGMPKERFSAEFPKEGPSILRIQQVVRGDSAAYFCASSLGADTQYFGPGTRLTVL.